This T cell receptor (beta chain) was profiled in a study of T-cell memory formation after mild COVID-19. In the study overall: Clusters of TCRs were largely donor specific.

cDNA libraries for TCR alpha and TCR beta, carrying sample barcodes and UMIs, came from 5'RACE with constant-segment primers. In TCRdb, the 5' RACE reads were re-called with MiXCR into one record per CDR3 protein. Among 250,000 to 350,000 distinct CDR3 sequences listed, roughly an eighth were seen once. With respect to this clonotype: The antigen is undetermined.

The study's findings and limits: Later expanders leaned CD4+, whereas clones that contracted between day 15 and 85 were balanced CD4/CD8.

Deletions cut 2 bases from V and 5 bases from J, with 18 bases between. Germline assignment: CDR1 SEHNR and CDR2 FQNEAQ (reference sequence). CDR3 length: 16 amino acids. The source material was PBMCs or a T cell subset sorted from them (not recorded which). The source of this sequence is a man aged 18 to 35 who had mild COVID-19 (a few samples of this study predate the infection). Cell type and time point are not known. The genes are TRBV7-9 and TRBJ2-5; D gene uncertain. CDR3 sequence reads: CASSLYSQPLGETQYF. For the CDR3, the DNA is TGTGCCAGCAGCTTATACTCCCAACCTCTGGGGGAGACCCAGTACTTC.